These 7 T cell receptor beta chains share one sample of origin, sequenced in a study of shared clonotypes between healthy human individuals. The table came from immunoSEQ multiplex PCR; TCRdb's copy has only in-frame clones and leaves some out. The sample records approximately 470,000 clones, more than 75% being singletons. The specimen sequenced was PBMCs. The receptors here all came from a woman between 40 and 55 years old in good health. Some clones in this sample may be carry-over from other donors' samples.

A word on this clone: Other nucleotide sequences in the sample specify the same CDR3. This sequence joins TRBV18 and TRBJ2-5; D perhaps matches TRBD1 (5 bases). This CDR3 is 13 amino acids long. CDR1 and CDR2 from the germline V gene are KGHSH and LQKENI. Trimming took 3 bases from V and 5 from J, leaving 10 bases between them. CDR3 loop: CASSPPGLETQYF. As DNA, the CDR3 is TGTGCCAGCTCACCTCCAGGGCTGGAGACCCAGTACTTC. The full variable domain, its missing parts supplied by reference TRBV18 and TRBJ2-5, is NAGVMQNPRHLVRRRGQEARLRCSPMKGHSHVYWYRQLPEEGLKFMVYLQKENIIDESGMPKERFSAEFPKEGPSILRIQQVVRGDSAAYFCASSPPGLETQYFGPGTRLLVL.

The chain uses TRBV10-2 and TRBJ2-1, with D tentatively TRBD2 (5 bases). V shed 4 bases and J shed 0 bases, with 10 bases lying between them. Germline V lookup: CDR1 WSHSY, CDR2 SAAADI. CDR3 length: 15 amino acids. CDR3 nucleotide sequence: TGCGCCAGCAGTGCTTGGCGGGCCTCCTACAATGAGCAGTTCTTC. This codes for CASSAWRASYNEQFF.

The chain is built from TRBV5-1 and TRBJ2-7, with 11 positions matching TRBD2. The CDR3 has 15 residues. V lost 4 bases, J lost 4 bases, and 7 bases stayed unmatched. From germline, CDR1 is SGHRS and CDR2 YFSETQ. The CDR3 protein is CASSRGTSGIYEQYF. DNA of the CDR3: TGCGCCAGCAGCCGCGGGACTAGCGGAATTTACGAGCAGTACTTC.

CDR3 sequence reads: CASSLAGGPSGEQFF. CDR3 coding DNA: TGTGCCAGCAGTTTAGCGGGAGGGCCATCGGGGGAGCAGTTCTTC. The chain recombines TRBV27 with TRBJ2-1; 9 bases agree with TRBD2. Looked up from germline, CDR1 is MNHEY and CDR2 is SMNVEV (reference sequence). This CDR3 is 15 amino acids long. The V segment lost 2 bases and the J segment 10 bases; nucleotides outside the gene matches: 9.

This clone turned up a few times. The gene calls are TRBV2 and TRBJ2-7, with 7 nucleotides matching TRBD1. V lost 6 bases to trimming and J lost 0 bases; unmatched junction nucleotides: 5. CDR3 length: 14 residues. Germline assignment: CDR1 SNHLY and CDR2 FYNNEI. The CDR3 nucleotides are TGTGCCAGCAGAAGACAGGGAATCTCCTACGAGCAGTACTTC. Protein sequence: CASRRQGISYEQYF.

The rearrangement links TRBV7-9 to TRBJ2-1; TRBD1 matches 7 bases. V lost 0 bases, J lost 16 bases, and 12 bases stayed unmatched. This CDR3 is built from 14 residues. Germline CDR1 reads SEHNR; CDR2 reads FQNEAQ (reference sequence). CDR3 sequence: CASSLARPGQDCFF. CDR3 in DNA: TGTGCCAGCAGCTTAGCCCGACCTGGACAGGATTGTTTCTTC.

The chain carries TRBV7-3 and TRBJ2-3; the match to TRBD1 covers 7 bases. Germline CDR1 reads SGHTA; CDR2 reads FQGTGA. After removal of 2 bases from V and 4 bases from J, the junction contained 3 bases not matched to a gene. CDR3 length: 14 amino acids. The CDR3 region is CASSLDRAADTQYF. CDR3 nucleotide sequence: TGTGCCAGCAGCTTAGACAGGGCGGCAGATACGCAGTATTTT. Full variable domain (remainder filled in from reference TRBV7-3 and TRBJ2-3): GAGVSQTPSNKVTEKGKYVELRCDPISGHTALYWYRQSLGQGPEFLIYFQGTGAADDSGLPNDRFFAVRPEGSVSTLKIQRTERGDSAVYLCASSLDRAADTQYFGPGTRLTVL.